Listed here are 2 T cell receptor beta chains from one sample, sequenced in a study of blood T cell repertoires in COVID-19. Measured with immunoSEQ multiplex PCR; TCRdb has only the in-frame clones, and not every one. Of 150,000 to 200,000 clones in the sample, about 86% are singletons; the top ten hold roughly 8%. The source material was peripheral blood. The receptors derive from a man aged 60 to 75 with acute or convalescent COVID-19.

This clone has a single count. The chain joins TRBV21-1 to TRBJ1-1. TRBV21-1 is given as a pseudogene. The CDR3 consists of 15 residues. The CDR3 bases are TGTGCCGGCTCGGGGGTCCCACGCGTAGACACTGAAGCTTTCTTT. Encoded protein: CAGSGVPRVDTEAFF.

The chain couples TRBV15 to TRBJ1-2; D call uncertain. Germline values: CDR1 LNHNV, CDR2 YYDKDF (reference sequence). The CDR3 extends over 15 amino acids. Between the trimmed V and J ends, which lost 0 bases and 3 bases, there was a span of 11 bases. The chain's CDR3 is CATSRDAWSDYGYTF. As DNA, the CDR3 is TGTGCCACCAGCAGAGACGCGTGGAGTGACTATGGCTACACCTTC.